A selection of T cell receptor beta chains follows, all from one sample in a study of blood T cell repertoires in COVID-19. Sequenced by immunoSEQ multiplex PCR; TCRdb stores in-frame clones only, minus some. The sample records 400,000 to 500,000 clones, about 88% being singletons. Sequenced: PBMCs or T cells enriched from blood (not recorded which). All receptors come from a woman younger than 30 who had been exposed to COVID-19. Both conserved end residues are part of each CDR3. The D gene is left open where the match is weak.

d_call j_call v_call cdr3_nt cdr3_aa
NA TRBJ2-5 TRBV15 TGTGCCACCAGCAGAGATGTATCCGGACTCGGTCAAGAGACCCAGTACTTC CATSRDVSGLGQETQYF
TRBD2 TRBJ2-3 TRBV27 TGTGCCAGCAGTTTATCGGGACTAGCGGGACTCACAGATACGCAGTATTTT CASSLSGLAGLTDTQYF
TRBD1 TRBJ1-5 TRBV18 TGTGCCAGCTCACCCATCGGGACAGGGGAGAGCAATCAGCCCCAGCATTTT CASSPIGTGESNQPQHF
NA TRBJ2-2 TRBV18 TGTGCCAGCTCACCGATTTTCCCCGACAGATACACCGGGGAGCTGTTTTTT CASSPIFPDRYTGELFF
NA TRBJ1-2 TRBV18 TGTGCCAGCTCACCCCATCCGGATGGCTACACCTTC CASSPHPDGYTF
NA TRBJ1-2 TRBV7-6 TGTGCCAGCAGCCAGTCCCCCGAAAGTACCTATGGCTACACCTTC CASSQSPESTYGYTF
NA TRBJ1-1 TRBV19 TGTGCCAGTAAAAGCTTTCTATCTTCGAACACTGAAGCTTTCTTT CASKSFLSSNTEAFF
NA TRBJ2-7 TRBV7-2 TGTGCCAGCAGCTTCCGGGACACCCCCTACGAGCAGTACTTC CASSFRDTPYEQYF
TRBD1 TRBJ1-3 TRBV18 TGTGCCAGCTCACCACTTCCGACAGGGGACTTAACGAGCTCTGGAAACACCATATATTTT CASSPLPTGDLTSSGNTIYF
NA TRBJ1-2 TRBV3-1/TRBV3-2 TGTGCCAGCAGCCAAGATGGAGGGGTACTTAATACTAACTATGGCTACACCTTC CASSQDGGVLNTNYGYTF
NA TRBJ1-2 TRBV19 TGTGCCAGTAGTGGAATAGGGGCAGGAGTAGCTAACTATGGCTACACCTTC CASSGIGAGVANYGYTF
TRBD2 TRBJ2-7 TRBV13 TGTGCCAGCAGCTTAGCGGGGGGGAAGTCCTACGAGCAGTACTTC CASSLAGGKSYEQYF
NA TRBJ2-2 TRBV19 TGTGCCAGTAGTATCGACTACACCGGGGAGCTGTTTTTT CASSIDYTGELFF
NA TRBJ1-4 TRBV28 TGTGCCAGCAGTTTAAGATTGCGGGACCTTCGTGAAAAACTGTTTTTT CASSLRLRDLREKLFF